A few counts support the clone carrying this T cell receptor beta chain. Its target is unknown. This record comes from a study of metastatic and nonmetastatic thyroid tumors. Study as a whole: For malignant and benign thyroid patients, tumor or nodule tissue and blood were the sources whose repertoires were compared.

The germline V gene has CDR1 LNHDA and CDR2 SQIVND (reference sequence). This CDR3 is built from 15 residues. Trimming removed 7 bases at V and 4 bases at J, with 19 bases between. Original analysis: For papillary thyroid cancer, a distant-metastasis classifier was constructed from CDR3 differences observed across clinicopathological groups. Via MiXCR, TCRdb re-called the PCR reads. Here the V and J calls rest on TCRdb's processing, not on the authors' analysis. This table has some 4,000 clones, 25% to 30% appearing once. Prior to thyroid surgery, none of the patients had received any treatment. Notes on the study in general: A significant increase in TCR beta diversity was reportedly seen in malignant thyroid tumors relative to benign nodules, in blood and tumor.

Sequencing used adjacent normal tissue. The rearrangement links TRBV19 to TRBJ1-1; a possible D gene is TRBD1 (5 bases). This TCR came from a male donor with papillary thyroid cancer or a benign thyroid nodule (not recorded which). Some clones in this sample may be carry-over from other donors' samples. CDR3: CASMLGSFGGTEAFF. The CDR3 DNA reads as TGTGCCAGTATGTTGGGGTCCTTCGGGGGCACTGAAGCTTTCTTT.